Each of the 13 T cell receptor beta chains below was sequenced from the same sample in a study of CD4 T cells in relation to SARS-CoV-2 and coronaviruses. The protocol was immunoSEQ multiplex PCR, while the TCRdb copy is restricted to in-frame clones and leaves out a portion. This table has about 18,000 clones, 78% appearing once. No antigen is known for these receptors. Unexposed donor CD4+ T cells date from 2011-2018, before the COVID-19 pandemic. CD4+ T cells were isolated from the cells after more than nine days of culture. Sample: CD4+ T cells from PBMCs, cultured in vitro. These receptors were collected from a human donor in good health.

V gene TRBV9 combines with J gene TRBJ1-4; tentative D call: TRBD1 (5 bases). V dropped 0 bases and J dropped 3 bases, with 9 bases sitting between them. The CDR3 spans 15 residues. Germline CDR1 is SGDLS and CDR2 is YYNGEE. In nucleotides, the CDR3 is TGTGCCAGCAGCGTAGCTGGGGGGGCTAATGAAAAACTGTTTTTT. This sequence encodes CASSVAGGANEKLFF. Looking up the rest from reference TRBV9 and TRBJ1-4 gives the full variable domain: DSGVTQTPKHLITATGQRVTLRCSPRSGDLSVYWYQQSLDQGLQFLIQYYNGEERAKGNILERFSAQQFPDLHSELNLSSLELGDSALYFCASSVAGGANEKLFFGSGTQLSVL.

This clone appeared a single time. The chain links TRBV14 to TRBJ2-3, with D unresolved. V was cut by 0 bases and J by 7 bases, with 11 bases left in between. CDR1 SGHDN and CDR2 FVKESK come from the germline V gene. The CDR3 loop spans 14 amino acids. The CDR3 loop is CASSQDKMGYTQYF. In DNA, the CDR3 is TGTGCCAGCAGCCAAGATAAAATGGGGTATACGCAGTATTTT. Looking up the rest from reference TRBV14 and TRBJ2-3 gives the full variable domain: EAGVTQFPSHSVIEKGQTVTLRCDPISGHDNLYWYRRVMGKEIKFLLHFVKESKQDESGMPNNRFLAERTGGTYSTLKVQPAELEDSGVYFCASSQDKMGYTQYFGPGTRLTVL.

In DNA form, the CDR3 reads TGTGCCAGCAGGCAACAGGGGGACAGCAATCAGCCCCAGCATTTT. This sequence encodes CASRQQGDSNQPQHF. The rearrangement links TRBV2 to TRBJ1-5; 8 nucleotides line up with TRBD1. CDR1 is SNHLY, CDR2 FYNNEI, per germline. CDR3 length: 15 amino acids. Losses at the gene ends were 6 bases for V and 1 base for J; bases not matched to a gene: 5.

The rearrangement links TRBV10-1 to TRBJ2-3; 10 positions agree with TRBD2. The V segment lost 5 bases and the J segment 6 bases; nucleotides outside the gene matches: 5. The germline V gene has CDR1 WNHNN and CDR2 SYGVQD (reference sequence). The length of the CDR3 is 14 residues. This chain's CDR3 is CASSRTSGGDTQYF. The CDR3 nucleotides are TGCGCCAGCAGTCGGACTAGCGGAGGGGATACGCAGTATTTT.

There are a few counts of this clone. This sequence joins TRBV20-1 and TRBJ2-2; no definite D call. The CDR3 runs to 11 residues. Germline V gene lookup returns CDR1 DFQATT and CDR2 SNEGSKA (reference sequence). V was trimmed by 4 bases and J by 3 bases, leaving 3 bases between them. In DNA form, the CDR3 reads TGCAGTGCTATAGACACCGGGGAGCTGTTTTTT. Its translation is CSAIDTGELFF.

In DNA form, the CDR3 reads TGTGCCAGCTCTGCAGGGGCGCGGGAGGGTACGCAGTATTTT. Protein: CASSAGAREGTQYF. The gene calls are TRBV14 and TRBJ2-3, with TRBD2 matching 9 bases. The germline V gene has CDR1 SGHDN and CDR2 FVKESK. J gave up 8 bases and V 8 bases, and 11 bases lay outside the gene matches. The CDR3 covers 14 residues.

This chain links TRBV4-2 with TRBJ1-1, with no clear D. Per germline, CDR1 LGHNA and CDR2 YNFKEQ. V was pared by 3 bases and J by 5 bases, with 19 bases between. The CDR3 contains 16 residues. CDR3 DNA sequence: TGTGCCAGCAGCCATTCCGGGCCCCCGAGCGGGACTGAAGCTTTCTTT. This sequence encodes CASSHSGPPSGTEAFF.

The chain joins TRBV5-1 to TRBJ2-7, with D tentatively TRBD2 (6 bases). The CDR3 is made up of 15 amino acids. V lost 0 bases and J 2 bases, leaving 12 bases between the germline ends. Germline V gives CDR1 SGHRS, CDR2 YFSETQ. The CDR3 region has the DNA TGCGCCAGCAGCTTGGCCCGGGGACTTCCCTACGAGCAGTACTTC. Its protein is CASSLARGLPYEQYF.

The CDR3 loop reads CASSPGLADSDTQYF. DNA of the CDR3: TGCGCCAGCAGCCCGGGACTAGCGGATTCGGATACGCAGTATTTT. The chain recombines TRBV10-1 with TRBJ2-3; 11 bases line up with TRBD2. This CDR3 is built from 15 residues. V lost 6 bases and J lost 6; bases outside the gene matches: 8. Per germline, CDR1 WNHNN and CDR2 SYGVQD (reference sequence).

The chain is built from TRBV2 and TRBJ2-1, with D possibly TRBD2 on 5 matching bases. V was shortened by 4 bases and J by 3 bases, with 7 bases between the two germline ends. In germline, CDR1 is SNHLY, CDR2 FYNNEI. This CDR3 has 13 residues. The CDR3 reads CASSGGLYNEQFF. The CDR3 bases are TGTGCCAGCAGTGGCGGACTCTACAATGAGCAGTTCTTC.

CDR3 region: CASSLAGTAGANVLTF. The DNA of the CDR3 is TGTGCCAGCAGCCTAGCCGGGACAGCTGGGGCCAACGTCCTGACTTTC. This chain uses TRBV5-4 with TRBJ2-6; 7 bases line up with TRBD1. The CDR3 is made up of 16 amino acids. Germline V gene sequence: CDR1 SGHNT, CDR2 YYREEE (reference sequence). J gave up 2 bases and V 4 bases, and 6 bases lay outside the gene matches.

The rearrangement joins TRBV29-1 to TRBJ1-1; no firm D call. Trimming shortened V by 3 bases and J by 0 bases, and 11 bases separated the two germline ends. The germline V gene encodes CDR1 SQVTM and CDR2 ANQGSEA. CDR3 length equals 14 residues. CDR3 nucleotides: TGCAGCGTTGATGGTGTTGGGATGAACACTGAAGCTTTCTTT. Protein product: CSVDGVGMNTEAFF.

The V call is TRBV19, the J call TRBJ2-1; D gene ambiguous. Trimming stripped 3 bases from V and 6 bases from J, with 9 bases between. Germline V gene data show CDR1 as LNHDA and CDR2 as SQIVND (reference sequence). The CDR3 loop spans 13 amino acids. The CDR3 loop is CASSISRANEQFF. CDR3 DNA sequence: TGTGCCAGTAGTATTAGTAGGGCCAATGAGCAGTTCTTC.